Following are 27 T cell receptor beta chains from one sample sequenced in a study of blood T cell repertoires in COVID-19. TCRdb keeps only in-frame clones here, not all; method: immunoSEQ multiplex PCR. The sample holds hundreds of thousands of clones; 80% to 90% are singletons and the top ten take less than 0.75%. The sequenced sample was peripheral blood. The receptors here all came from a man aged 35 to 55 with acute or convalescent COVID-19.

V and J are TRBV15 and TRBJ1-1; the D is unclear. This CDR3 contains 13 residues. With 0 bases removed from V and 2 bases from J, the gap between germline ends came to 4 bases. Germline V gene sequence: CDR1 LNHNV, CDR2 YYDKDF (reference sequence). DNA of the CDR3: TGTGCCACCAGCAGAGACTTAAACACTGAAGCTTTCTTT. Encoded protein: CATSRDLNTEAFF.

The gene calls are TRBV15 and TRBJ1-4; 8 bases fit TRBD1. The CDR3 is made up of 18 amino acids. The germline V gene encodes CDR1 LNHNV and CDR2 YYDKDF (reference sequence). V was clipped by 0 bases and J by 5 bases; unmatched bases: 11. The CDR3 region is CATSREDGRGLVNEKLFF. CDR3 nucleotides: TGTGCCACCAGCAGAGAGGATGGCAGGGGGCTGGTAAATGAAAAACTGTTTTTT.

The chain is built from TRBV11-3 and TRBJ2-1, with TRBD2 identical over 9 bases. CDR3 length: 17 amino acids. CDR1 SGHNT and CDR2 YENEEA come from the germline V gene. Losses at the gene ends were 5 bases for V and 7 bases for J; bases not matched to a gene: 15. This CDR3 reads CASSPQGGVAGVNEQFF. The CDR3 DNA is TGTGCCAGCAGCCCCCAGGGAGGGGTAGCGGGAGTTAATGAGCAGTTCTTC.

The chain combines TRBV19 with TRBJ2-5; 10 bases match TRBD2. Unmatched junction bases numbered 11, after V lost 9 bases and J lost 4 bases. The CDR3 covers 15 residues. Germline V CDR1 and CDR2: LNHDA, SQIVND (reference sequence). CDR3 amino acids: CARRRLAGARETQYF. CDR3 nucleotides: TGTGCCAGAAGGAGGCTAGCGGGAGCCCGAGAGACCCAGTACTTC.

This chain connects TRBV5-1 to TRBJ2-7; 13 bases align to TRBD2. The germline CDR1 and CDR2 sequences are SGHRS and YFSETQ. The CDR3 has 15 residues. V trimming: 4 bases; J trimming: 5 bases; junction bases outside the gene matches: 6. CDR3 DNA sequence: TGCGCCAGCAGCCCCGGACTAGCGGGAGTCGACGAGCAGTACTTC. Its protein product is CASSPGLAGVDEQYF. The full variable domain, its missing parts supplied by reference TRBV5-1 and TRBJ2-7, is KAGVTQTPRYLIKTRGQQVTLSCSPISGHRSVSWYQQTPGQGLQFLFEYFSETQRNKGNFPGRFSGRQFSNSRSEMNVSTLELGDSALYLCASSPGLAGVDEQYFGPGTRLTVT.

J is TRBJ2-1 and V is TRBV11-3, with TRBD2 matching over 11 bases. The J segment lost 8 bases and the V segment lost 5 bases, leaving 8 bases of the junction unmatched. The germline CDR1 and CDR2 sequences are SGHNT and YENEEA. This CDR3 has 15 residues. CDR3 region: CASSPRLAGSHEQFF. The DNA of the CDR3 is TGTGCCAGCAGCCCCCGACTAGCGGGATCGCATGAGCAGTTCTTC.

The V and J genes are TRBV27 and TRBJ1-6; 9 bases are a match to TRBD1. Germline-derived CDR1 and CDR2 are MNHEY and SMNVEV (reference sequence). This CDR3 is 15 amino acids long. With 4 bases clipped from V and 8 bases from J, the junction kept 6 bases outside the gene matches. CDR3: CASSWSRDRDSPLHF. DNA for the CDR3: TGTGCCAGCAGTTGGTCCCGGGACAGGGATTCACCCCTCCACTTT.

The V gene is TRBV7-3, the J gene TRBJ2-4; D might be TRBD1 (7 bases). V was cut by 0 bases and J by 7 bases, with 13 bases left in between. The CDR3 is 15 amino acids. Germline V gene lookup returns CDR1 SGHTA and CDR2 FQGTGA. DNA for the CDR3: TGTGCCAGCAGCTTAACTCCAGGGGGGATGAACATTCAGTACTTC. Protein sequence: CASSLTPGGMNIQYF. The entire variable domain, with the rest obtained from reference TRBV7-3 and TRBJ2-4, is as follows: GAGVSQTPSNKVTEKGKYVELRCDPISGHTALYWYRQSLGQGPEFLIYFQGTGAADDSGLPNDRFFAVRPEGSVSTLKIQRTERGDSAVYLCASSLTPGGMNIQYFGAGTRLSVL.

DNA of the CDR3: TGCAGTGCTAGGGGCAGGGATGAGCTGTTTTTT. Its protein product is CSARGRDELFF. The chain has TRBV20-1 and TRBJ1-4, with D possibly TRBD1 on 5 matching bases. Germline CDR1 and CDR2: DFQATT and SNEGSKA (reference sequence). Between the trimmed V and J ends, which lost 3 bases and 14 bases, there was a span of 13 bases. The CDR3 runs 11 residues.

The chain employs TRBV28 and TRBJ1-5; 9 bases map to TRBD1. V shed 5 bases and J 6 bases; nucleotides not matched to a gene: 5. The CDR3 extends over 14 amino acids. Germline V CDR1 and CDR2: MDHEN, SYDVKM. The CDR3 spells CASSPGQGIQPQHF. DNA for the CDR3: TGTGCCAGCAGTCCGGGACAGGGAATTCAGCCCCAGCATTTT.

V and J are TRBV6-5 and TRBJ2-7; 7 bases fit TRBD1. The germline CDR1 and CDR2 sequences are MNHEY and SVGAGI. V shed 5 bases, J shed 6 bases, and the junction held 13 bases outside the gene matches. The CDR3 extends over 15 amino acids. DNA for the CDR3: TGTGCCAGCAGTCCATGGACAGGTTTTTCTTCCGAGCAGTACTTC. It specifies CASSPWTGFSSEQYF.

The chain has TRBV18 and TRBJ2-5, with D hard to call. Germline assignment: CDR1 KGHSH and CDR2 LQKENI. V dropped 1 base and J dropped 5 bases, with 5 bases sitting between them. The CDR3 runs to 12 residues. CDR3 residues: CASSPREETQYF. CDR3 in DNA: TGTGCCAGCTCACCACGAGAGGAGACCCAGTACTTC.

The gene calls are TRBV18 and TRBJ1-5, with a weak D call TRBD1 (6 bases). CDR1 is KGHSH and CDR2 is LQKENI in the germline V gene. V shed 3 bases and J shed 5 bases, with 14 bases lying between them. This CDR3 spans 15 amino acids. DNA of the CDR3: TGTGCCAGCTCACCCCGTCGCGAGGGGGATCAGCCCCAGCATTTT. Translation: CASSPRREGDQPQHF.

The table lists this clone with a count of one. The chain has TRBV2 and TRBJ2-7; 14 nucleotides agree with TRBD2. The CDR3 contains 17 residues. From germline, CDR1 is SNHLY and CDR2 FYNNEI. J lost 0 bases, V lost 8 bases, and 9 bases had no gene match. CDR3 protein: CASFGTSGGRSSYEQYF. For the CDR3, the DNA is TGTGCCAGCTTTGGGACTAGCGGGGGTAGGAGCTCCTACGAGCAGTACTTC. Based on the CDR3 plus reference TRBV2 and TRBJ2-7, the full variable domain is EPEVTQTPSHQVTQMGQEVILRCVPISNHLYFYWYRQILGQKVEFLVSFYNNEISEKSEIFDDQFSVERPDGSNFTLKIRSTKLEDSAMYFCASFGTSGGRSSYEQYFGPGTRLTVT.

This clone showed up just a few times. The chain combines TRBV5-5 with TRBJ1-5, with D perhaps matching TRBD1 (5 bases). V was trimmed by 4 bases and J by 2 bases, leaving 16 bases between them. The CDR3 is 16 residues long. Germline V gives CDR1 SGHKS, CDR2 YYEKEE (reference sequence). The CDR3 coding sequence is TGTGCCAGCAGCGGCGGGGGGGGATTGGGCAATCAGCCCCAGCATTTT. It is translated as CASSGGGGLGNQPQHF.

CDR3 sequence: CASSKDRSSGANEQFF. Here the CDR3 DNA reads TGTGCCAGCAGCAAAGATAGGTCTAGCGGAGCCAATGAGCAGTTCTTC. The chain has TRBV21-1 and TRBJ2-1; the DNA was not compared with TRBD2, the D call given in the table. TRBV21-1 is annotated as a pseudogene. CDR3 size: 16 residues.

V gene TRBV5-4 combines with J gene TRBJ1-1; D possibly corresponds to TRBD1 (6 bases). V lost 2 bases and J lost 5, with 19 bases in between. Germline loops: CDR1 SGHNT, CDR2 YYREEE (reference sequence). The CDR3 spans 16 residues. CDR3 loop: CASSFKPLGGGTEAFF. The CDR3 DNA reads TGTGCCAGCAGCTTTAAACCCTTAGGGGGGGGGACTGAAGCTTTCTTT.

J is TRBJ2-1 and V is TRBV5-1; TRBD2 matches at 13 bases. The CDR3 consists of 16 residues. The germline V gene encodes CDR1 SGHRS and CDR2 YFSETQ. J gave up 2 bases and V 4 bases, and 3 bases lay outside the gene matches. CDR3 sequence: CASSRTSGSAYNEQFF. The CDR3 DNA reads TGCGCCAGCAGCAGGACTAGCGGGAGTGCCTACAATGAGCAGTTCTTC.

This chain connects TRBV28 to TRBJ2-7; D remains ambiguous. Between the trimmed V and J ends, which lost 3 bases and 2 bases, there was a span of 8 bases. Germline CDR1 MDHEN, CDR2 SYDVKM. This CDR3 region has 13 residues. The CDR3 DNA sequence: TGTGCCAGCAGTTTTGGGCATCCCTACGAGCAGTACTTC. Protein product: CASSFGHPYEQYF.

The CDR3 sequence is CASSFSGTVTEAFF. DNA of the CDR3: TGTGCCAGCAGCTTTTCTGGGACAGTCACTGAAGCTTTCTTT. The chain employs TRBV7-2 and TRBJ1-1, with 7 bases that match TRBD1. CDR1 is SGHTA, CDR2 FQGNSA, per germline. V was clipped by 3 bases and J by 4 bases; unmatched bases: 5. This CDR3 is built from 14 residues.

The chain carries TRBV4-1 and TRBJ2-5; no definite D call. The CDR3 runs to 13 residues. Germline-derived CDR1 and CDR2 are MGHRA and YSYEKL. V lost 8 bases and J 4 bases, leaving 14 bases between the germline ends. The DNA for the CDR3 is TGCGCCAGCGCAGGCATACGACGAGAGACCCAGTACTTC. Amino acids: CASAGIRRETQYF.

The rearrangement joins TRBV13 to TRBJ1-2, with 12 bases that match TRBD1. The CDR3 is 15 amino acids. After removal of 5 bases from V and 7 bases from J, the junction contained 8 bases not matched to a gene. Germline assignment: CDR1 PRHDT and CDR2 FYEKMQ (reference sequence). The CDR3 DNA sequence: TGTGCCAGCAGCCTCGGGAGGGGACAGGGGGCTGGCTACACCTTC. Translating gives CASSLGRGQGAGYTF. The full variable domain, with the rest looked up from reference TRBV13 and TRBJ1-2, is AAGVIQSPRHLIKEKRETATLKCYPIPRHDTVYWYQQGPGQDPQFLISFYEKMQSDKGSIPDRFSAQQFSDYHSELNMSSLELGDSALYFCASSLGRGQGAGYTFGSGTRLTVV.

The chain uses TRBV28 and TRBJ1-1; 7 positions match TRBD1. Looked up from germline, CDR1 is MDHEN and CDR2 is SYDVKM. This CDR3 comprises 15 residues. J was trimmed by 6 bases and V by 6 bases; bases with no gene match: 13. CDR3: CASSSPDRAIPEAFF. For the CDR3, the DNA is TGTGCCAGCAGCAGCCCCGACAGGGCCATCCCTGAAGCTTTCTTT. The entire variable domain, with the rest obtained from reference TRBV28 and TRBJ1-1, is as follows: DVKVTQSSRYLVKRTGEKVFLECVQDMDHENMFWYRQDPGLGLRLIYFSYDVKMKEKGDIPEGYSVSREKKERFSLILESASTNQTSMYLCASSSPDRAIPEAFFGQGTRLTVV.

The V and J genes are TRBV7-9 and TRBJ1-2; D is unclear. With 5 bases removed from V and 4 bases from J, the gap between germline ends came to 11 bases. Germline CDR1 reads SEHNR; CDR2 reads FQNEAQ (reference sequence). This CDR3 region has 13 residues. The CDR3 sequence: CASSPGLGYGYTF. The CDR3 DNA is TGTGCCAGCAGCCCCGGACTCGGCTATGGCTACACCTTC.

This chain joins TRBV6-1 and TRBJ2-1; unclear D gene. Deletions cut 3 bases from V and 0 bases from J, with 9 bases between. Per germline, CDR1 MNHNS and CDR2 SASEGT. There are 15 residues in the CDR3. CDR3 residues: CASSDRSFSYNEQFF. For the CDR3, the DNA is TGTGCCAGCAGTGACAGGTCTTTCTCCTACAATGAGCAGTTCTTC.

This clone has only one observation. V gene TRBV13 combines with J gene TRBJ2-3, with 14 bases fitting TRBD2. There are 16 residues in the CDR3. Trimming at V came to 5 bases and at J to 5 bases, leaving 6 bases not matched to a gene. Germline V gene sequence: CDR1 PRHDT, CDR2 FYEKMQ (reference sequence). The CDR3 region is CASSGRLAGGRDTQYF. In nucleotides, the CDR3 is TGTGCCAGCAGCGGGAGACTAGCGGGGGGGCGAGATACGCAGTATTTT.

The chain combines TRBV27 with TRBJ2-7; the match to TRBD2 covers 7 bases. Trimming took 6 bases from V and 0 from J; bases not matched to a gene: 8. Looked up from germline, CDR1 is MNHEY and CDR2 is SMNVEV (reference sequence). This CDR3 is built from 15 residues. The CDR3 region has the DNA TGTGCCAGCAGCCCGAGACTAGCTGTCTCCTACGAGCAGTACTTC. Amino acid sequence: CASSPRLAVSYEQYF.